This TCR beta chain was observed in a study of preoperative IRX-2 immunotherapy in early breast cancer. The sample holds a few counts of this clone. Treatment defined: preoperative locoregional IRX-2 cytokine immunotherapy. This table comes from immunoSEQ multiplex PCR, and its TCRdb copy is limited to in-frame clones, with some not included. The table has 75,000 to 100,000 clones, 86% seen once. CDR3 length: 15 residues. Looked up from germline, CDR1 is MNHGY and CDR2 is SAAAGT. Trimming left V 10 bases short and J 0 bases short, with 17 bases between. J is TRBJ2-3 and V is TRBV6-8; D might be TRBD1 (6 bases). The origin of this receptor is a human donor with breast cancer. Material: tumor tissue, obtained after IRX-2 immunotherapy. The DNA of the CDR3 is TGTGCCATCAACCTAGGACAGCCGAGCACAGATACGCAGTATTTT. It yields the protein CAINLGQPSTDTQYF.